Described below is a single T cell receptor beta chain sequence and its context. Its antigen is unknown. Each CD8+ T cell subset was flow-sorted in triplicate, with approximately 300,000 cells per subset placed directly into RLT lysis buffer. To exclude memory contaminants, naive CD8+ T cells were stringently defined as CD45RO-CCR7+CD27+CD95-. Peripheral blood mononuclear cells were isolated from buffy coats using standard density gradient centrifugation. Naive CXCR3-negative and CXCR3-positive CD8+ T cells were flow-sorted using a FACSAria III. Total RNA was extracted from sorted cells using an RNeasy Mini Kit. This record belongs to a study of CXCR3-negative and CXCR3-positive naive CD8 T cells (dated by TCRdb to between 2017 and 2020). For the wider study: In total, approximately 130 million TRB reads were obtained, corresponding to roughly 1.5 +/- 0.3 million reads per library. Data from about 10 donors, pooled across two independent experiments, went into the diversity and physicochemical repertoire analyses. TRBV-TRBJ cluster analysis included naive subsets from a handful of donors and memory cells from 3 donors.

Sequences MDHEN (CDR1) and SYDVKM (CDR2) are obtained from the germline V gene. There are 15 amino acids in the CDR3, from cysteine to phenylalanine inclusive. No DNA sequence is on record. What the authors observed across the whole study: Compared with CXCR3-negative naive cells, CXCR3-positive naive cells had TRB CDR3s with higher hydrophobicity (lower Kidera factor 4), lower energy, and higher strength and volume indices. CXCR3 expression partially decreased after cryopreservation, so most assays used freshly isolated PBMCs. Because surface CD5, which is linked to self-reactivity in mice, was comparable between the naive subsets, TCR interaction strength was also inferred from the physicochemical properties of TRB CDR3s. Naive CXCR3-negative and CXCR3-positive cells from the same donor showed similar TRBV-TRBJ usage, whereas memory cells showed distinct patterns. Both naive subsets had comparably high repertoire diversity, while memory CD8+ T cells had much lower repertoire diversity.

The run used a NextSeq 550. The Human TCR Profiling Kit (MiLaboratory) was used to make UMI-labeled 5' RACE TRB cDNA libraries. cDNA synthesis used the entire amount of extracted RNA, and PCR amplification then used the entire amount of cDNA produced. Libraries were prepared in parallel using an identical number of PCR cycles. The study's processing was this. With a requirement of at least two reads per UMI, MIGEC and MiXCR extracted about 50,000 +/- 10,000 unique UMI-labeled TRB cDNA molecules per library. An average of approximately 40,000 +/- 10,000 functional in-frame TRB CDR3 nucleotide clonotypes without stop codons was found per library. After downsampling to 5000 UMI-labeled TRB molecules per sample, diversity metrics such as normalized Shannon-Wiener and Chao1 were calculated in VDJtools. For the central five CDR3 residues, VDJtools calculated physicochemical properties weighted by clonotype size, namely interaction energy, strength, volume and Kidera factor 4. Each entry corresponds to one CDR3 protein sequence from reads that TCRdb reprocessed, and DNA is not given. Here the V and J calls rest on TCRdb's processing, not on the authors' analysis. The table for this sample lists tens of thousands of distinct CDR3 sequences. The top ten hold 4.8% of the sample.

The chain is encoded by TRBV28 joined to TRBJ2-1. This clonotype originated in a human donor in good health. Some clones in this sample may be carry-over from other donors' samples. Sequencing was performed on naive CXCR3+ CD8+ T cells from blood. The cell subset or site label, as the study defines it: CD45RO-CCR7+CD27+CD95- naive CD8+ T cells expressing CXCR3 (TNR3+). The CDR3 reads as follows: CASSFMGSSYNEQFF.